The following is a T cell receptor (beta chain) sequence with its context. Unrecorded immune exposures were likely, despite nominal health at sampling. This entry comes from a study of cytomegalovirus exposure and HLA in healthy donors. V shed 5 bases, J shed 6 bases, and the junction held 18 bases outside the gene matches. CDR3 length equals 17 residues. Germline CDR1 SGHRS, CDR2 YFSETQ. It was with 60 Vbeta and 13 Jbeta primers that the PCR ran. Only in-frame clones appear in the TCRdb table, and some are missing; sequencing was by immunoSEQ multiplex PCR. Of approximately 110,000 clones listed, about 80% were seen once; the top ten hold roughly 5%.

The sample comprised PBMCs. J is TRBJ2-7 and V is TRBV5-1; 9 bases match TRBD1. The sequence came from a female donor in good health and CMV-seropositive. The CDR3, as DNA: TGCGCCAGCAGAGGGACAGGGTCCTCCCAAACTACGAGCGAGCAGTACTTC. Its translation is CASRGTGSSQTTSEQYF.